This T cell receptor beta chain was observed in a study of T cell changes during pregnancy in multiple sclerosis. Some clones are missing from TCRdb's copy, which holds only in-frame ones; the method was immunoSEQ multiplex PCR. This repertoire shows roughly 80,000 clones, around 90% found once; its top ten account for less than 3%. The germline V gene encodes CDR1 MNHNS and CDR2 SASEGT. This CDR3 spans 14 amino acids. The V and J ends lost 6 bases and 4 bases respectively, with 15 bases between them. The TCR originated in a female donor with multiple sclerosis, enrolled in a pregnancy study. Sequencing was performed on peripheral blood, taken before pregnancy. This chain joins TRBV6-1 and TRBJ1-1; the D gene is possibly TRBD1 (6 bases). The CDR3 coding sequence is TGTGCCAGCAGAACGTCAGGGGAGAGCACTGAAGCTTTCTTT. Protein product: CASRTSGESTEAFF.